The TCR beta chain described here comes from a study of blood T cell repertoires in COVID-19. Turning to the study itself: There were acute and convalescent COVID-19 samples, and they came from the United States, Italy and Spain.

This clone was detected only once. CDR1 is MNHNS, CDR2 SASEGT, per germline. The CDR3 is 16 amino acids. The ends were cut back, 2 bases at V and 1 base at J, with 14 bases in the middle. Assay used: immunoSEQ multiplex PCR; TCRdb lists only in-frame clones, some missing. The table records roughly 150,000 clones, approximately 80% of them present only once. The material sequenced was PBMCs or T cells enriched from blood (not recorded which). This TCR came from a man between 65 and 79 years old who had been exposed to COVID-19. This chain connects TRBV6-1 to TRBJ1-1; tentatively, D is TRBD1 (5 bases). CDR3 amino acids: CASSERRTRPNTEAFF. CDR3 DNA: TGTGCCAGCAGTGAACGTCGGACACGCCCGAACACTGAAGCTTTCTTT.